This T cell receptor beta chain is from a study of T-cell reconstitution after alpha-beta-depleted transplantation in children (TCRdb year 2016). Background for the entire study: Using TCR repertoire profiling, the study followed T-cell immune reconstitution in a quantitative way in children after TCRalphabeta/CD19-depleted allogeneic hematopoietic cell transplantation.

After removal of 8 bases from V and 7 bases from J, the junction retains 11 bases not matched to a gene. According to the germline V gene, CDR1 reads MDHEN and CDR2 reads SYDVKM. The CDR3 starts with the cysteine, ends with the phenylalanine, and has 15 residues. Only CDR3 DNA is held: 45 bases, read in frame from base 1. This clonotype has a count of ten or more. Its antigen is currently not known. No base quality information exists; no much larger clone differs at one position. To prepare the library, PCR was applied. For sequencing, an Illumina HiSeq 2500 was employed. Molecular barcoding was employed in the preparation of TCR libraries, with unique molecular identifiers being used to normalize TCRbeta repertoire quantification. In-frame beta chains were kept once TCRdb had trimmed the public reads at Q25 with fastp and called clones with MiXCR. Rows are combined by CDR3 protein, so each entry shows the most common genes and DNA. Within this sample are about 610,000 distinct CDR3 sequences, with 10% of them counted one time only. The ten largest clones add up to less than 5% of the sample.

The receptor was isolated from a human donor who donated a stem cell graft to a child with acute myeloid leukemia. In this chain, TRBV28 is recombined with TRBJ2-1, and TRBD2 matches 10 of the central bases. Material: PBMCs from the stem cell graft donor, obtained from the stem cell graft. The DNA sequence follows: TGTGCCAGCTCAAAGAGCGGGAGGGCCGGGAATGAGCAGTTCTTC. This encodes CASSKSGRAGNEQFF.